Each of the 16 T cell receptor beta chains below was sequenced from the same sample in a study of control samples from healthy donors and cancer patients. Here immunoSEQ multiplex PCR was the method, and the copy in TCRdb shows in-frame clones only, minus some. The sample yields roughly 150,000 clones, approximately 88% seen once. The sample comprised blood. These receptors originate from a man aged 25 to 45 in good health.

The chain links TRBV19 to TRBJ1-4, with a possible D match to TRBD1 (5 bases). The CDR3 sequence is 15 residues long. CDR1 and CDR2 from the germline V gene are LNHDA and SQIVND (reference sequence). V was cut by 4 bases and J by 2 bases, with 11 bases left in between. CDR3 in amino acids: CASSRGAGTNEKLFF. In nucleotides, the CDR3 is TGTGCCAGTAGTAGGGGCGCGGGCACTAATGAAAAACTGTTTTTT.

The gene calls are TRBV2 and TRBJ2-7; D gene ambiguous. The germline gives CDR1 SNHLY, CDR2 FYNNEI. V lost 6 bases, J lost 1 base, and 7 bases lay in between. There are 12 residues in the CDR3. DNA of the CDR3: TGTGCCAGCAGAACAGTGTCCTACGAGCAGTACTTC. It encodes CASRTVSYEQYF. Full variable domain (outside the CDR3, taken from reference TRBV2 and TRBJ2-7): EPEVTQTPSHQVTQMGQEVILRCVPISNHLYFYWYRQILGQKVEFLVSFYNNEISEKSEIFDDQFSVERPDGSNFTLKIRSTKLEDSAMYFCASRTVSYEQYFGPGTRLTVT.

The rearrangement links TRBV25-1 to TRBJ1-1; TRBD1 matches 9 bases. V dropped 5 bases and J dropped 3; count of bases not matched to a gene: 4. The germline gives CDR1 MGHDK, CDR2 SYGVNS. The length of the CDR3 is 14 residues. The CDR3 here is CASSQDRGDTEAFF. Written as DNA, the CDR3 is TGTGCCAGCAGTCAAGACAGGGGGGACACTGAAGCTTTCTTT.

Remarks on this clone: At one end the junction does not follow the germline gene, possibly because of a read error. The V gene is TRBV6-2 or TRBV6-3, the J gene TRBJ1-2, with TRBD1 identical over 8 bases. This CDR3 contains 14 residues. Germline CDR1 and CDR2: MNHEY and SVGEGT. The DNA for the CDR3 is TGTGCCAGCACTTACACAGGGGGTAGCTATGGCTACACCTTC. Its protein product is CASTYTGGSYGYTF.

The chain is built from TRBV6-5 and TRBJ1-1, with D perhaps TRBD1 (5 bases). Germline CDR1 MNHEY, CDR2 SVGAGI. The CDR3 consists of 13 residues. V was shortened by 6 bases and J by 0 bases, with 8 bases between the two germline ends. The CDR3 DNA reads as TGTGCCAGCAGCAGGGCTGTGAACACTGAAGCTTTCTTT. This sequence encodes CASSRAVNTEAFF.

This sequence joins TRBV14 and TRBJ2-1; 7 bases are shared with TRBD1. The V gene's germline CDR1 is SGHDN and CDR2 FVKESK. CDR3 size: 15 residues. Losses at the gene ends were 3 bases for V and 8 bases for J; bases not matched to a gene: 10. The CDR3 nucleotides read TGTGCCAGCAGCCATGCACAGGGGCCTCGGGATGAGCAGTTCTTC. This gives the protein CASSHAQGPRDEQFF.

Many counts were recorded for this clone. The V call is TRBV28, the J call TRBJ1-2; TRBD1 matches 7 bases. The trim removed 11 bases at V and 2 bases at J, leaving 8 bases unmatched. CDR3 length: 13 amino acids. In germline, CDR1 is MDHEN, CDR2 SYDVKM. The CDR3 loop reads CAGGQAKNYGYTF. In nucleotides, the CDR3 is TGTGCCGGCGGACAGGCGAAAAACTATGGCTACACCTTC.

This chain uses TRBV6-4 with TRBJ2-3; 14 bases map to TRBD2. Germline V gives CDR1 MRHNA, CDR2 SNTAGT. V was pared by 3 bases and J by 4 bases, with 0 bases of the junction left unmatched. The CDR3 spans 15 residues. CDR3 region: CASSETSGRADTQYF. CDR3 coding DNA: TGTGCCAGCAGTGAGACTAGCGGGAGGGCAGATACGCAGTATTTT.

The V gene is TRBV6-1, the J gene TRBJ1-1, with a possible D match to TRBD1 (6 bases). CDR1 and CDR2 (germline): MNHNS, SASEGT. Trimming took 4 bases from V and 1 from J, leaving 16 bases between them. The CDR3 is 16 amino acids. The CDR3: CASSGKQGSSNTEAFF. In DNA form, the CDR3 reads TGTGCCAGCAGTGGTAAACAGGGTAGTTCGAACACTGAAGCTTTCTTT.

The rearrangement uses TRBV3-1 (or the pseudogene TRBV3-2) and TRBJ1-2, with 7 bases matching TRBD1. The CDR3 totals 20 residues. CDR1 LGHDT and CDR2 YNNKEL come from the germline V gene (reference sequence). V lost 0 bases and J lost 0; bases outside the gene matches: 16. The CDR3 DNA is TGTGCCAGCAGCCAAGATCAGTGGCGGTCAGGGGGTCCCTCTAACTATGGCTACACCTTC. This translates into CASSQDQWRSGGPSNYGYTF.

This clone was detected only once. This chain links TRBV20-1 with TRBJ2-7; 12 bases align to TRBD2. CDR1 and CDR2 from the germline V gene are DFQATT and SNEGSKA (reference sequence). The CDR3 has 14 amino acids. With 3 bases clipped from V and 2 bases from J, the junction kept 2 bases outside the gene matches. Written as DNA, the CDR3 is TGCAGTGCTAGTTCTAGCGGGAGGGCCTACGAGCAGTACTTC. Its translation is CSASSSGRAYEQYF.

The V and J genes are TRBV11-1 and TRBJ2-1; the match to TRBD2 covers 9 bases. J was trimmed by 0 bases and V by 6 bases; bases with no gene match: 3. CDR3 size: 15 residues. In germline, CDR1 is SGHAT, CDR2 FQDESV (reference sequence). Written as DNA, the CDR3 is TGTGCCAGCAGGCCGGGACTAGCCTCCTACAATGAGCAGTTCTTC. Protein sequence: CASRPGLASYNEQFF.

The rearrangement uses TRBV10-1 and TRBJ2-7; 11 bases map to TRBD2. Trimming removed 7 bases from V and 4 bases from J; junction bases left unmatched: 6. The CDR3 runs 14 residues. Germline CDR1 WNHNN, CDR2 SYGVQD (reference sequence). CDR3 sequence: CASKTSGVCYEQYF. In nucleotides, the CDR3 is TGCGCCAGCAAGACTAGCGGGGTTTGTTACGAGCAGTACTTC.

The chain links TRBV12-3 or TRBV12-4 to TRBJ2-7; D may be TRBD2 (6 bases). Trimming stripped 3 bases from V and 7 bases from J, with 10 bases between. The CDR3 has 12 amino acids. The CDR3 sequence is CASSFGGLEQYF. DNA for the CDR3: TGTGCCAGCAGTTTTGGAGGGCTGGAGCAGTACTTC.

The chain employs TRBV20-1 and TRBJ2-1; tentatively, D is TRBD2 (6 bases). Trimming removed 5 bases from V and 8 bases from J, with 7 bases in between. This CDR3 is 10 amino acids long. Germline V lookup: CDR1 DFQATT, CDR2 SNEGSKA (reference sequence). CDR3 sequence: CSAWGDEQFF. The CDR3 DNA sequence: TGCAGTGCTTGGGGGGATGAGCAGTTCTTC.

This chain connects TRBV9 to TRBJ2-7; the match to TRBD1 covers 8 bases. V was pared by 1 base and J by 3 bases, with 3 bases of the junction left unmatched. There are 14 residues in the CDR3. In germline, CDR1 is SGDLS, CDR2 YYNGEE. The CDR3 here is CASSVTGQDYEQYF. For the CDR3, the DNA is TGTGCCAGCAGCGTAACGGGACAGGACTACGAGCAGTACTTC.